A single sample is the source of the 27 T cell receptor beta chains below, sequenced in a study of blood T cell repertoires in COVID-19. Only in-frame clones appear in the TCRdb table, and some are missing; sequencing was by immunoSEQ multiplex PCR. In the table there are 95,000 to 100,000 clones, 85% to 95% of which are singletons. What was sequenced was peripheral blood. These receptors were collected from a man aged 45-60 years with active COVID-19.

The chain links TRBV2 to TRBJ2-7, with D possibly TRBD1 on 6 matching bases. With 6 bases removed from V and 6 bases from J, the gap between germline ends came to 21 bases. CDR3 length: 15 amino acids. Germline V gene data show CDR1 as SNHLY and CDR2 as FYNNEI. CDR3 region: CASSPAVGDMGEQYF. The CDR3 DNA is TGTGCCAGCAGCCCCGCCGTAGGGGACATGGGCGAGCAGTACTTC.

The gene calls are TRBV3-1 (or the pseudogene TRBV3-2) and TRBJ2-1, with 12 bases lining up with TRBD2. CDR1 is LGHDT and CDR2 is YNNKEL in the germline V gene (reference sequence). This CDR3 has 18 residues. Trimming removed 3 bases from V and 5 bases from J; junction bases left unmatched: 11. The CDR3 protein is CASSHGLAGTILDNEQFF. CDR3 coding DNA: TGTGCCAGCAGCCACGGACTAGCGGGAACTATCCTCGACAATGAGCAGTTCTTC.

This chain joins TRBV9 and TRBJ1-1, with D perhaps TRBD1 (5 bases). In germline, CDR1 is SGDLS, CDR2 YYNGEE. Trimming removed 0 bases at V and 5 bases at J, with 11 bases between. CDR3 length equals 14 residues. The CDR3 region is CASSVAGGWTEAFF. The CDR3 DNA follows: TGTGCCAGCAGCGTAGCGGGGGGTTGGACTGAAGCTTTCTTT.

The rearrangement uses TRBV29-1 and TRBJ2-7, with D possibly being TRBD1 (5 bases). V lost 3 bases, J lost 6 bases, and 9 bases lay in between. From germline, CDR1 is SQVTM and CDR2 ANQGSEA. CDR3 length: 11 amino acids. CDR3 protein: CSVDRGSEQYF. Here the CDR3 DNA reads TGCAGCGTTGATAGGGGAAGCGAGCAGTACTTC.

V usage is TRBV15 and J usage is TRBJ2-7, with 11 bases aligning to TRBD1. Germline loops: CDR1 LNHNV, CDR2 YYDKDF (reference sequence). The CDR3 is 14 amino acids. V was clipped by 3 bases and J by 3 bases; unmatched bases: 1. The chain's CDR3 is CATSRDRGLYEQYF. The CDR3 DNA reads as TGTGCCACCAGCAGGGACAGGGGGCTCTACGAGCAGTACTTC.

In DNA form, the CDR3 reads TGTGCCAGTAGTACTAGCGGGGGGGCCTACAATGAGCAGTTCTTC. It is translated as CASSTSGGAYNEQFF. This chain links TRBV19 with TRBJ2-1; 12 positions match TRBD2. With 4 bases clipped from V and 2 bases from J, the junction kept 0 bases outside the gene matches. Germline lookup yields CDR1 LNHDA and CDR2 SQIVND (reference sequence). The CDR3 is 15 residues long.

The CDR3 nucleotides read TGTGCCAGCAGTTCTAGGACAGGAGTTTATGGCTACACCTTC. Its protein is CASSSRTGVYGYTF. The gene calls are TRBV6-5 and TRBJ1-2; 7 bases align to TRBD1. Germline values: CDR1 MNHEY, CDR2 SVGAGI. The CDR3 sequence is 14 residues long. The V and J ends lost 4 bases and 5 bases, in that order; junction bases with no gene match: 7.

The chain uses TRBV28 and TRBJ2-2, with D perhaps matching TRBD1 (7 bases). Germline loops: CDR1 MDHEN, CDR2 SYDVKM. The CDR3 length is 16 residues. Trimming took 10 bases from V and 3 from J, leaving 21 bases between them. CDR3 amino acids: CAIKESGQGDTGELFF. The DNA for the CDR3 is TGTGCCATCAAAGAGAGCGGGCAGGGGGACACCGGGGAGCTGTTTTTT. Full variable domain (missing parts from reference TRBV28 and TRBJ2-2): DVKVTQSSRYLVKRTGEKVFLECVQDMDHENMFWYRQDPGLGLRLIYFSYDVKMKEKGDIPEGYSVSREKKERFSLILESASTNQTSMYLCAIKESGQGDTGELFFGEGSRLTVL.

This chain connects TRBV9 to TRBJ2-5; D might be TRBD2 (6 bases). Looked up from germline, CDR1 is SGDLS and CDR2 is YYNGEE. V lost 2 bases and J 5 bases, leaving 10 bases between the germline ends. CDR3 length: 13 amino acids. For the CDR3, the DNA is TGTGCCAGCAGCGTCGCGGGAAGTGAGACCCAGTACTTC. Translated, it gives CASSVAGSETQYF.

V usage is TRBV29-1 and J usage is TRBJ2-5; 11 bases line up with TRBD2. Germline-derived CDR1 and CDR2 are SQVTM and ANQGSEA. V shed 0 bases and J 1 base; nucleotides not matched to a gene: 1. The CDR3 consists of 15 residues. The CDR3 loop reads CSVEETSGIQETQYF. CDR3 in DNA: TGCAGCGTTGAAGAGACTAGCGGGATCCAAGAGACCCAGTACTTC.

The chain is built from TRBV25-1 and TRBJ2-1, with a possible D match to TRBD2 (6 bases). Looked up from germline, CDR1 is MGHDK and CDR2 is SYGVNS. The length of the CDR3 is 16 residues. Trimming removed 6 bases at V and 2 bases at J, with 17 bases between. In DNA form, the CDR3 reads TGTGCCAGCAGGGGGGATCGGGGACTTACCTACAATGAGCAGTTCTTC. Translation gives CASRGDRGLTYNEQFF.

The chain recombines TRBV29-1 with TRBJ2-6, with D maybe TRBD1 (5 bases). V was pared by 1 base and J by 0 bases, with 10 bases between. CDR3 length equals 16 residues. Germline V gene sequence: CDR1 SQVTM, CDR2 ANQGSEA. Here the CDR3 reads CSVEGQGNSGANVLTF. Written as DNA, the CDR3 is TGCAGCGTTGAAGGGCAGGGAAACTCTGGGGCCAACGTCCTGACTTTC.

V gene TRBV24-1 combines with J gene TRBJ2-5; 8 nucleotides line up with TRBD2. J was trimmed by 7 bases and V by 5 bases; bases with no gene match: 14. This CDR3 is 16 amino acids long. Looked up from germline, CDR1 is KGHDR and CDR2 is SFDVKD. CDR3 protein: CATSGTSTSAEGTQYF. The CDR3 DNA sequence: TGTGCCACCAGTGGCACCTCGACTAGCGCGGAGGGGACCCAGTACTTC.

J is TRBJ1-5 and V is TRBV28; D remains ambiguous. The germline V gene has CDR1 MDHEN and CDR2 SYDVKM. V shed 3 bases and J shed 0 bases, with 9 bases lying between them. The CDR3 is 15 residues long. The CDR3 sequence is CASSFTGLSNQPQHF. The CDR3 coding sequence is TGTGCCAGCAGTTTTACCGGACTTAGCAATCAGCCCCAGCATTTT.

V usage is TRBV6-1 and J usage is TRBJ2-5, with 10 bases matching TRBD2. With V trimmed by 1 base and J by 7 bases, 9 bases remained unmatched. CDR1 and CDR2 (germline): MNHNS, SASEGT. The CDR3 contains 16 residues. This CDR3 is CASSEEVAGGLATQYF. For the CDR3, the DNA is TGTGCCAGCAGTGAAGAGGTAGCGGGAGGCCTGGCGACCCAGTACTTC.

V gene TRBV30 combines with J gene TRBJ2-5; 12 nucleotides agree with TRBD2. The CDR3 is made up of 17 amino acids. The germline gives CDR1 GTSNPN, CDR2 SVGIG (reference sequence). Trimming removed 0 bases from V and 6 bases from J; junction bases left unmatched: 11. As DNA, the CDR3 is TGTGCCTGGAGTGTCAGGACTAGCGGGACCAGGAGCAAGACCCAGTACTTC. Amino acid sequence: CAWSVRTSGTRSKTQYF.

This sequence joins TRBV19 and TRBJ2-3; 13 positions match TRBD2. The germline V gene encodes CDR1 LNHDA and CDR2 SQIVND (reference sequence). This CDR3 contains 17 residues. After removal of 5 bases from V and 2 bases from J, the junction contained 7 bases not matched to a gene. This chain's CDR3 is CASSLRTSGGDTDTQYF. In DNA form, the CDR3 reads TGTGCCAGTAGTCTCAGGACTAGCGGGGGAGACACAGATACGCAGTATTTT.

This clone has only one observation. This chain links TRBV6-1 with TRBJ2-3; TRBD2 aligns across 12 bases. Germline V gene sequence: CDR1 MNHNS, CDR2 SASEGT. CDR3 length: 15 amino acids. V gave up 3 bases and J gave up 4 bases; unmatched junction bases: 2. The CDR3 is CASSETSGSADTQYF. The CDR3 nucleotides are TGTGCCAGCAGTGAGACTAGCGGGAGTGCAGATACGCAGTATTTT.

The V gene is TRBV9, the J gene TRBJ2-3, with TRBD1 identical over 7 bases. This CDR3 is 16 amino acids long. The ends lost 3 bases at V and 3 bases at J; junction bases unmatched: 10. The germline V gene has CDR1 SGDLS and CDR2 YYNGEE. Here the CDR3 reads CASSGSTGEMTDTQYF. CDR3 nucleotide sequence: TGTGCCAGCAGCGGTAGCACAGGGGAGATGACAGATACGCAGTATTTT.

This chain links TRBV5-1 with TRBJ2-1; the D gene is possibly TRBD1 (6 bases). Germline CDR1 reads SGHRS; CDR2 reads YFSETQ. V lost 3 bases and J 0 bases, leaving 10 bases between the germline ends. This CDR3 spans 15 amino acids. The CDR3 region is CASSSQGGSYNEQFF. Written as DNA, the CDR3 is TGCGCCAGCAGCTCACAGGGCGGCTCCTACAATGAGCAGTTCTTC. Supplemented by reference TRBV5-1 and TRBJ2-1, the full variable domain reads KAGVTQTPRYLIKTRGQQVTLSCSPISGHRSVSWYQQTPGQGLQFLFEYFSETQRNKGNFPGRFSGRQFSNSRSEMNVSTLELGDSALYLCASSSQGGSYNEQFFGPGTRLTVL.

V and J are TRBV30 and TRBJ2-7; D possibly corresponds to TRBD1 (7 bases). Germline loops: CDR1 GTSNPN, CDR2 SVGIG (reference sequence). The length of the CDR3 is 14 residues. V lost 0 bases and J lost 2, with 11 bases in between. The DNA for the CDR3 is TGTGCCTGGAGTGTGCAGGGGGGCACCTACGAGCAGTACTTC. It codes for CAWSVQGGTYEQYF.

The J gene is TRBJ2-7, the V gene TRBV12-3 or TRBV12-4, with D uncertain. V was pared by 1 base and J by 4 bases, with 5 bases between. The CDR3 has 12 amino acids. CDR3 region: CASSLVRYEQYF. CDR3 coding DNA: TGTGCCAGCAGTTTAGTGCGATACGAGCAGTACTTC.

This clone was found once. CDR3 sequence reads: CASSYDREAAFF. The DNA of the CDR3 is TGTGCCAGCAGCTACGACAGGGAGGCAGCTTTCTTT. The gene calls are TRBV11-1 and TRBJ1-1; 7 bases are a match to TRBD1. The CDR3 covers 12 residues. The germline V gene has CDR1 SGHAT and CDR2 FQDESV (reference sequence). The ends lost 4 bases at V and 10 bases at J; junction bases unmatched: 6.

This chain links TRBV5-1 with TRBJ2-1, with 10 bases identical to TRBD2. Germline CDR1 reads SGHRS; CDR2 reads YFSETQ. V lost 1 base, J lost 9 bases, and 7 bases stayed unmatched. This CDR3 is built from 15 residues. In DNA form, the CDR3 reads TGCGCCAGCAGCTTGAGGACTAGCGGAGGGGGTGAGCAGTTCTTC. Residues: CASSLRTSGGGEQFF.

The V and J genes are TRBV5-1 and TRBJ2-1; 8 bases are a match to TRBD2. The CDR3 has 13 residues. V gave up 7 bases and J gave up 12 bases; unmatched junction bases: 12. CDR1 is SGHRS and CDR2 is YFSETQ in the germline V gene. CDR3 region: CASGPGTSLLQFF. In DNA form, the CDR3 reads TGCGCCAGCGGCCCCGGGACTAGTCTCTTGCAGTTCTTC.

The DNA of the CDR3 is TGTGCCACCAGTGATGCTGGACAGGGGAGGGCAGATACGCAGTATTTT. This sequence encodes CATSDAGQGRADTQYF. V is TRBV24-1 and J is TRBJ2-3; 9 nucleotides match TRBD1. The germline CDR1 and CDR2 sequences are KGHDR and SFDVKD. CDR3 length: 16 residues. V was pared by 3 bases and J by 4 bases, with 7 bases of the junction left unmatched.

This chain joins TRBV6-4 and TRBJ1-2; D unresolved. Germline V gene lookup returns CDR1 MRHNA and CDR2 SNTAGT. The V end lost 0 bases, the J end lost 8 bases, and 16 bases lay between the germline ends. The CDR3 is 15 amino acids. CDR3 residues: CASSDSSTGARGYTF. The CDR3 bases are TGTGCCAGCAGTGACTCGAGTACGGGTGCTCGGGGCTACACCTTC.